This T cell receptor (beta chain) comes out of a study of shared clonotypes between healthy human individuals. Study results and caveats: Few donors limited the genetic and exposure-history diversity represented. Between a handful of donors, naive CD4 clonotypes were shared at a level of around 5.2%.

Only in-frame clones appear in the TCRdb table, and some are missing; sequencing was by immunoSEQ multiplex PCR. The sample gives about 380,000 clones, roughly 96% of which show up once; around 0.32% is in the top ten. Trimming stripped 0 bases from V and 9 bases from J, with 4 bases between. CDR3 length: 11 amino acids. Germline lookup yields CDR1 SGHKS and CDR2 YYEKEE (reference sequence). In the case of this clone: Its antigen remains unknown.

The genes are TRBV5-5 and TRBJ2-1; no clear D gene. The specimen sequenced was memory CD8+ T cells sorted from blood. The subset: CD45RO+ cells pooled with CCR7-negative TemRA cells. The clonotype comes from a man under 40 in good health. CDR3 sequence: CASSLGPEQFF. The CDR3 nucleotides read TGTGCCAGCAGCTTGGGGCCTGAGCAGTTCTTC.